The TCR beta chain under discussion was sequenced for a study of OX40 agonist ivuxolimab in advanced cancers. The germline V gene encodes CDR1 SGHTA and CDR2 FQGNSA. The length of the CDR3 is 15 residues. Trimming left V 3 bases short and J 10 bases short, with 21 bases between. The method was immunoSEQ multiplex PCR; TCRdb's version includes in-frame clones alone and lacks a portion of them. The sample has fewer than 65,000 clones, 90% seen once; the top ten hold 1.9%. The sample consisted of CD4+ or CD8+ T cells sorted from blood, taken in a trial of the OX40 agonist ivuxolimab. The receptor was isolated from an adult with an advanced solid tumor such as melanoma, head and neck, liver or kidney cancer. This rearrangement joins TRBV7-2 to TRBJ1-1, with D maybe TRBD1 (5 bases). CDR3 loop: CASSLTGTSPTVAFF. The CDR3 DNA sequence: TGTGCCAGCAGCTTGACCGGGACCTCCCCCACAGTAGCTTTCTTT.